The clone carrying this TCR beta chain was counted a single time. Its cognate antigen is unknown. Genomic DNA, the template, was used for profiling of the TCR beta VDJ and CDR3. MiXCR, run by TCRdb on the reads, gives a single entry per CDR3 protein. The table records 150,000 to 200,000 distinct CDR3 sequences, roughly 65% of them present only once. An expansion of CD8+CD57+ cells by flow cytometry had been shown in patients chosen for sequencing. Patients were treatment-naive when blood was sampled. These data come from a study of CD8+CD57+ T cells in acquired aplastic anemia. Study-wide background: Sorted CD4+ and CD8+ cells gave an average of 3.2 ug of DNA.

The study's findings and limits: Patients and controls shared over 25 CD8+ CDR3 sequences, highly expressed in patients. CD8+ Simpson's diversity showed no significant patient-control difference.

The sequenced sample was sorted CD4+, CD8+, or CD8+CD57+ T cells (not recorded which) from PBMCs. The clonotype originates from a human donor with aplastic anemia.

CDR3 DNA sequence: TGTGCCATCAGTGGGCCGGACAGCGGGGGCAGTTCAGATACGCAGTATTTT. This gives the protein CAISGPDSGGSSDTQYF. This rearrangement joins TRBV10-3 to TRBJ2-3; 8 bases are shared with TRBD2. Trimming took 4 bases from V and 4 from J; bases not matched to a gene: 13. Germline V gene sequence: CDR1 ENHRY, CDR2 SYGVKD. This CDR3 comprises 17 residues.